The 29 T cell receptor beta chains listed next were all sequenced from one sample in a study of shared clonotypes between healthy human individuals. The repertoire was sequenced with immunoSEQ multiplex PCR; TCRdb's copy has only in-frame clones and lacks some. The profile shows around 700,000 clones, 73% of them singletons. The sequenced material came from memory CD4+ T cells sorted from blood. Subset in this sample: CD45RA-negative fraction. The receptors were sampled from a woman aged 25 to 39 in good health.

The DNA of the CDR3 is TGTGCCAGCAGACGACTAGCGGGAGAAGGCGAGCAGTACTTC. This sequence encodes CASRRLAGEGEQYF. This chain uses TRBV11-2 with TRBJ2-7; 12 nucleotides align to TRBD2. Germline lookup yields CDR1 SGHAT and CDR2 FQNNGV. The CDR3 totals 14 residues. The junction had 6 bases not matched to a gene; V was cut back by 6 bases and J by 6 bases.

The CDR3 here is CASSLNRDHEQFF. In DNA, the CDR3 is TGTGCCAGCAGTTTAAACAGGGACCATGAGCAGTTCTTC. The chain joins TRBV27 to TRBJ2-1; D is possibly TRBD1 (6 bases). Deletions cut 2 bases from V and 8 bases from J, with 10 bases between. CDR3 size: 13 residues. Germline assignment: CDR1 MNHEY and CDR2 SMNVEV (reference sequence).

The V gene is TRBV19, the J gene TRBJ2-1; 11 positions agree with TRBD2. CDR1 LNHDA and CDR2 SQIVND come from the germline V gene (reference sequence). The CDR3 covers 17 residues. V trimming: 2 bases; J trimming: 3 bases; junction bases outside the gene matches: 6. The CDR3 protein is CASSILAGGRFYNEQFF. CDR3 nucleotide sequence: TGTGCCAGTAGTATACTAGCGGGAGGCCGTTTCTACAATGAGCAGTTCTTC.

CDR3 sequence: CASSPSGLADMRQETQYF. CDR3 in DNA: TGTGCCAGCAGCCCCTCGGGACTAGCGGATATGAGGCAAGAGACCCAGTACTTC. This chain joins TRBV11-2 and TRBJ2-5; 11 nucleotides line up with TRBD2. V lost 5 bases to trimming and J lost 2 bases; unmatched junction nucleotides: 13. The CDR3 is 18 amino acids. CDR1 SGHAT and CDR2 FQNNGV come from the germline V gene.

The V gene is TRBV28, the J gene TRBJ2-5; the D call may be TRBD1 or TRBD2 (5 bases each). With 4 bases removed from V and 5 bases from J, the gap between germline ends came to 17 bases. Germline V CDR1 and CDR2: MDHEN, SYDVKM. The CDR3 is made up of 15 amino acids. The CDR3 DNA reads TGTGCCAGCAGTTGGGGGATTGGGGCCCGGGAGACCCAGTACTTC. It specifies CASSWGIGARETQYF.

This clone showed up just a few times. Other nucleotide sequences from this sample produce the same CDR3. The V gene is TRBV5-1, the J gene TRBJ2-7, with 8 bases identical to TRBD2. Trimming at V came to 4 bases and at J to 3 bases, leaving 6 bases not matched to a gene. The CDR3 spans 14 residues. In germline, CDR1 is SGHRS, CDR2 YFSETQ. The CDR3 here is CASSLRGTSYEQYF. CDR3 DNA sequence: TGCGCCAGCAGCCTAAGGGGGACTAGCTACGAGCAGTACTTC.

This sequence joins TRBV6-5 and TRBJ1-1; D uncertain. There are 13 residues in the CDR3. V was shortened by 5 bases and J by 4 bases, with 11 bases between the two germline ends. Germline V gene sequence: CDR1 MNHEY, CDR2 SVGAGI. The CDR3 loop reads CASSRQLGTEAFF. For the CDR3, the DNA is TGTGCCAGCAGTCGACAACTAGGCACTGAAGCTTTCTTT.

This clone occurred a few times. Given a much more abundant clone one base away, this may be a read error. The same CDR3 arises from other DNA sequences in this sample as well. The chain employs TRBV7-3 and TRBJ1-1, with D possibly being TRBD1 (5 bases). The CDR3 spans 13 residues. Germline V gene sequence: CDR1 SGHTA, CDR2 FQGTGA. Trimming pared 4 bases from V and 3 bases from J, leaving 9 bases between. The CDR3 bases are TGTGCCAGCAGCTCCCAGGGTGACACTGAAGCTTTCTTT. Translated, it gives CASSSQGDTEAFF.

The genes are TRBV2 and TRBJ2-6, with D hard to call. Germline V gives CDR1 SNHLY, CDR2 FYNNEI. V was cut by 4 bases and J by 4 bases, with 8 bases left in between. The CDR3 loop spans 14 amino acids. The CDR3 is CASSVRAGANVLTF. For the CDR3, the DNA is TGTGCCAGCAGTGTTAGGGCAGGGGCCAACGTCCTGACTTTC.

The chain carries TRBV30 and TRBJ1-2, with TRBD1 matching 7 bases. The CDR3 runs 13 residues. After removal of 0 bases from V and 7 bases from J, the junction contained 5 bases not matched to a gene. The germline CDR1 and CDR2 sequences are GTSNPN and SVGIG (reference sequence). CDR3 DNA: TGTGCCTGGAGTGTAGTAGGGGGCTCTGGCTACACCTTC. It translates to CAWSVVGGSGYTF.

J is TRBJ2-7 and V is TRBV29-1; maybe TRBD2 (6 bases). Trimming cost V 0 bases and J 6 bases, with 12 bases left between them. The CDR3 loop spans 13 amino acids. Per the germline V gene, CDR1 is SQVTM and CDR2 is ANQGSEA. CDR3 sequence reads: CSVEDQAGAEQYF. The DNA for the CDR3 is TGCAGCGTTGAAGATCAAGCGGGTGCCGAGCAGTACTTC.

For this clone: Different DNA sequences within this sample yield the same CDR3. The chain carries TRBV5-1 and TRBJ2-1, with D unresolved. Germline-derived CDR1 and CDR2 are SGHRS and YFSETQ. This CDR3 has 12 residues. Trimming removed 2 bases at V and 5 bases at J, with 5 bases between. The CDR3 protein is CASSFGDNEQFF. As DNA, the CDR3 is TGCGCCAGCAGCTTTGGGGACAATGAGCAGTTCTTC. Full variable domain (outside the CDR3, taken from reference TRBV5-1 and TRBJ2-1): KAGVTQTPRYLIKTRGQQVTLSCSPISGHRSVSWYQQTPGQGLQFLFEYFSETQRNKGNFPGRFSGRQFSNSRSEMNVSTLELGDSALYLCASSFGDNEQFFGPGTRLTVL.

The V and J genes are TRBV28 and TRBJ2-1, with unresolved D. Germline lookup yields CDR1 MDHEN and CDR2 SYDVKM. With 6 bases removed from V and 5 bases from J, the gap between germline ends came to 14 bases. This CDR3 comprises 14 residues. This CDR3 is CASRSSLSHNEQFF. The CDR3 coding sequence is TGTGCCAGCAGGTCTAGTCTTTCTCACAATGAGCAGTTCTTC.

The chain joins TRBV19 to TRBJ1-5; D not resolved. V dropped 6 bases and J dropped 2 bases, with 11 bases sitting between them. The CDR3 spans 14 residues. From germline, CDR1 is LNHDA and CDR2 SQIVND (reference sequence). The CDR3, as DNA: TGTGCCAGTAGCTTGGTGGTTGGCAATCAGCCCCAGCATTTT. This encodes CASSLVVGNQPQHF.

In its sample, this clone was seen once. The V gene is TRBV29-1, the J gene TRBJ2-2, with D possibly matching TRBD2 (5 bases). The CDR3 sequence is 14 residues long. V was clipped by 5 bases and J by 2 bases, with 12 bases between them. Germline CDR1 reads SQVTM; CDR2 reads ANQGSEA. CDR3 loop: CSVLWRKNTGELFF. The CDR3 nucleotides are TGCAGCGTTTTATGGAGGAAAAACACCGGGGAGCTGTTTTTT.

In regard to this clone: Other DNA variants within this sample encode the same CDR3. This chain links TRBV5-1 with TRBJ2-2; D call uncertain. Germline CDR1 and CDR2: SGHRS and YFSETQ. V shed 0 bases and J shed 1 base, with 7 bases lying between them. The CDR3 is 15 amino acids. The CDR3 sequence is CASSLGRQNTGELFF. DNA of the CDR3: TGCGCCAGCAGCTTGGGGCGGCAGAACACCGGGGAGCTGTTTTTT.

Concerning this clone itself: Other DNA sequences in the sample encode the same CDR3. The gene calls are TRBV10-1 and TRBJ1-3; D perhaps matches TRBD1 (5 bases). V was cut by 4 bases and J by 1 base, with 5 bases left in between. The length of the CDR3 is 13 residues. Germline CDR1 is WNHNN and CDR2 is SYGVQD (reference sequence). In DNA, the CDR3 is TGCGCCAGCAGTGGGACATCTGGAAACACCATATATTTT. As protein: CASSGTSGNTIYF.

The V call is TRBV5-1, the J call TRBJ1-1, with TRBD1 matching 7 bases. This CDR3 spans 17 amino acids. The germline V gene encodes CDR1 SGHRS and CDR2 YFSETQ. The J segment lost 3 bases and the V segment lost 0 bases, leaving 11 bases of the junction unmatched. Written as DNA, the CDR3 is TGCGCCAGCAGCTTGGGCACCGGGACAGAGACGCACACTGAAGCTTTCTTT. Translated, it gives CASSLGTGTETHTEAFF.

This chain joins TRBV5-4 and TRBJ1-2; D unclear. The CDR3 sequence is 15 residues long. Germline loops: CDR1 SGHNT, CDR2 YYREEE (reference sequence). The V and J ends lost 0 bases and 0 bases respectively, with 9 bases between them. The CDR3 DNA sequence: TGTGCCAGCAGCTTGGTTTCAAGGACTAACTATGGCTACACCTTC. Amino acid sequence: CASSLVSRTNYGYTF. Using reference TRBV5-4 and TRBJ1-2 for the parts outside the CDR3, the full variable domain is ETGVTQSPTHLIKTRGQQVTLRCSSQSGHNTVSWYQQALGQGPQFIFQYYREEENGRGNFPPRFSGLQFPNYSSELNVNALELDDSALYLCASSLVSRTNYGYTFGSGTRLTVV.

This sequence joins TRBV7-8 and TRBJ1-1; D is ambiguous. V gave up 4 bases and J gave up 2 bases, with 17 bases separating them. CDR1 is SGHVS and CDR2 is FQNEAQ in the germline V gene. The CDR3 is 16 amino acids. The CDR3 loop reads CASSSKRVGPNTEAFF. The CDR3 DNA reads TGTGCCAGCAGCTCAAAGAGGGTAGGACCAAACACTGAAGCTTTCTTT. Full variable domain (outside the CDR3, taken from reference TRBV7-8 and TRBJ1-1): GAGVSQSPRYKVAKRGQDVALRCDPISGHVSLFWYQQALGQGPEFLTYFQNEAQLDKSGLPSDRFFAERPEGSVSTLKIQRTQQEDSAVYLCASSSKRVGPNTEAFFGQGTRLTVV.

The rearrangement links TRBV13 to TRBJ2-3; D not certain. Germline V gives CDR1 PRHDT, CDR2 FYEKMQ (reference sequence). Trimming took 0 bases from V and 3 from J, leaving 4 bases between them. The CDR3 totals 13 residues. CDR3 protein: CASSLGFTDTQYF. CDR3 nucleotide sequence: TGTGCCAGCAGCTTAGGTTTTACAGATACGCAGTATTTT.

The J gene is TRBJ2-1, the V gene TRBV11-2; 11 nucleotides line up with TRBD2. The CDR3 covers 17 residues. After removal of 5 bases from V and 5 bases from J, the junction contained 11 bases not matched to a gene. The germline V gene has CDR1 SGHAT and CDR2 FQNNGV. The CDR3 sequence is CASSRGPGLAGDNEQFF. CDR3 nucleotide sequence: TGTGCCAGCAGCCGAGGGCCAGGACTAGCGGGCGACAATGAGCAGTTCTTC.

This chain uses TRBV11-2 with TRBJ2-7; 7 positions agree with TRBD1. J was trimmed by 7 bases and V by 1 base; bases with no gene match: 10. Per the germline V gene, CDR1 is SGHAT and CDR2 is FQNNGV. The CDR3 covers 15 residues. The CDR3 sequence: CASSLGTGGSVEQYF. The CDR3 DNA is TGTGCCAGCAGCTTAGGGACAGGAGGTTCGGTGGAGCAGTACTTC.

V and J are TRBV5-1 and TRBJ2-2, with 10 bases lining up with TRBD2. CDR3 length: 16 residues. J lost 2 bases, V lost 2 bases, and 3 bases had no gene match. The germline gives CDR1 SGHRS, CDR2 YFSETQ. CDR3 amino acids: CASSFTSGKNTGELFF. The DNA for the CDR3 is TGCGCCAGCAGCTTCACTAGCGGGAAAAACACCGGGGAGCTGTTTTTT. The whole variable domain, remainder taken from reference TRBV5-1 and TRBJ2-2, is KAGVTQTPRYLIKTRGQQVTLSCSPISGHRSVSWYQQTPGQGLQFLFEYFSETQRNKGNFPGRFSGRQFSNSRSEMNVSTLELGDSALYLCASSFTSGKNTGELFFGEGSRLTVL.

The chain links TRBV7-9 to TRBJ2-1; D remains unclear. The CDR3 length is 14 residues. Germline CDR1 is SEHNR and CDR2 is FQNEAQ (reference sequence). V lost 2 bases, J lost 8 bases, and 13 bases lay in between. CDR3 coding DNA: TGTGCCAGCAGCTTATATGGTAGAGGCGATGAGCAGTTCTTC. The encoded protein is CASSLYGRGDEQFF.

This clone was found a few times. V gene TRBV18 combines with J gene TRBJ1-5; D might be TRBD1 (6 bases). This CDR3 has 17 amino acids. The V end was cut by 4 bases, the J end by 3 bases, with 19 bases between. Germline loops: CDR1 KGHSH, CDR2 LQKENI. Written as DNA, the CDR3 is TGTGCCAGCTCACGAGACAATACTGGGGGGCCCAATCAGCCCCAGCATTTT. Amino acids: CASSRDNTGGPNQPQHF.

This clone was counted a single time. This chain connects TRBV28 to TRBJ2-7; no firm D call. The V end was cut by 10 bases, the J end by 1 base, with 17 bases between. CDR3 size: 14 residues. Germline CDR1 is MDHEN and CDR2 is SYDVKM. The CDR3 spells CATKAWVMSYEQYF. CDR3 DNA: TGTGCCACAAAAGCGTGGGTTATGTCCTACGAGCAGTACTTC.

This rearrangement joins TRBV5-1 to TRBJ2-5; 7 bases map to TRBD1. The end of the DNA is better explained by TRBJ2-7, so the J call may be wrong. This CDR3 has 15 amino acids. Germline V CDR1 and CDR2: SGHRS, YFSETQ. The CDR3 reads CASSLWGQRVYEQYF. CDR3 sequence (DNA): TGCGCCAGCAGCTTGTGGGGACAGAGAGTATACGAGCAGTACTTC.

The genes are TRBV11-2 and TRBJ2-7, with 8 bases lining up with TRBD2. J was trimmed by 2 bases and V by 1 base; bases with no gene match: 13. This CDR3 is built from 18 residues. Germline values: CDR1 SGHAT, CDR2 FQNNGV. The CDR3 coding sequence is TGTGCCAGCAGCTTAGGGGCGGGCGCTGGGACTAGTCCCTACGAGCAGTACTTC. It encodes CASSLGAGAGTSPYEQYF.